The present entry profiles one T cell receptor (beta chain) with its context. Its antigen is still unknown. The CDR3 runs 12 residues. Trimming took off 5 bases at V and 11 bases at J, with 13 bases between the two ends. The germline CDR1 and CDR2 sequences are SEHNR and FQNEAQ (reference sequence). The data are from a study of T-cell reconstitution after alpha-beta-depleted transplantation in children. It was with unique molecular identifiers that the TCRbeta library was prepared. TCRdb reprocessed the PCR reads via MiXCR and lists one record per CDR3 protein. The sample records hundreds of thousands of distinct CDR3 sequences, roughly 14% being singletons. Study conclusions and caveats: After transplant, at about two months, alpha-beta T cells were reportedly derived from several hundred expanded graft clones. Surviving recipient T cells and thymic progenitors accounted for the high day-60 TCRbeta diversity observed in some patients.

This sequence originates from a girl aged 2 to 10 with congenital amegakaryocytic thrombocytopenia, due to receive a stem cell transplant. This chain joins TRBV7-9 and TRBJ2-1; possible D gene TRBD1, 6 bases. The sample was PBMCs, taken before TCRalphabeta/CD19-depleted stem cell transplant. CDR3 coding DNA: TGTGCCAGCAGCGCGGACAGTCCCCAGCAGTTCTTC. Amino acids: CASSADSPQQFF.